These 30 T cell receptor beta chains originate from one sample sequenced in a study of T cells in Graves' hyperthyroidism and ophthalmopathy. Amplified TCR beta CDR3 regions came from RNA transcripts. The TCR CDR3 first-round RT-PCR relied on the HTBI primer set. Using its own MiXCR run on the multiplex PCR reads, TCRdb lists one record per CDR3 protein. In the table there are hundreds of thousands of distinct CDR3 sequences, about 35% of which are singletons. The source material was blood. All receptors come from a woman in her forties with Graves' hyperthyroidism.

The chain links TRBV4-1 to TRBJ1-3; 7 positions match TRBD1. This CDR3 has 15 amino acids. Germline values: CDR1 MGHRA, CDR2 YSYEKL. After removal of 4 bases from V and 3 bases from J, the junction contained 6 bases not matched to a gene. The CDR3 DNA follows: TGCGCCAGCAGCCCGTGGACAGGCGGTGGAAACACCATATATTTT. Its protein is CASSPWTGGGNTIYF.

The table lists this clonotype with a few counts. This chain links TRBV18 with TRBJ2-5; D ambiguous. The V end lost 3 bases, the J end lost 7 bases, and 6 bases lay between the germline ends. This CDR3 spans 11 amino acids. Germline-derived CDR1 and CDR2 are KGHSH and LQKENI. The CDR3 loop is CASSPEGTQYF. The CDR3 bases are TGTGCCAGCTCACCTGAAGGGACCCAGTACTTC.

This clonotype has a count of ten or more. The gene calls are TRBV11-3 and TRBJ1-2, with D possibly being TRBD1 (5 bases). The CDR3 spans 14 residues. Germline V gives CDR1 SGHNT, CDR2 YENEEA. Deletions cut 0 bases from V and 4 bases from J, with 9 bases between. CDR3 region: CASSLEGRAYGYTF. Written as DNA, the CDR3 is TGTGCCAGCAGCTTAGAGGGCAGGGCCTATGGCTACACCTTC.

The V gene is TRBV9, the J gene TRBJ1-2; D is possibly TRBD1 (5 bases). The CDR3 has 15 amino acids. V was trimmed by 4 bases and J by 4 bases, leaving 17 bases between them. The germline CDR1 and CDR2 sequences are SGDLS and YYNGEE. The CDR3 DNA reads TGTGCCAGCAGCCCACTTACCGGGGCAGGCTATGGCTACACCTTC. Translated: CASSPLTGAGYGYTF.

The rearrangement links TRBV19 to TRBJ2-3, with 14 bases identical to TRBD2. Germline V gives CDR1 LNHDA, CDR2 SQIVND (reference sequence). The CDR3 consists of 15 residues. J lost 7 bases, V lost 6 bases, and 6 bases had no gene match. Written as DNA, the CDR3 is TGTGCCAGTAGCCGACTAGCGGGGGGGCGAAATACGCAGTATTTT. This encodes CASSRLAGGRNTQYF.

The chain joins TRBV7-2 to TRBJ2-7; 11 positions match TRBD1. Germline values: CDR1 SGHTA, CDR2 FQGNSA. V trimming: 1 base; J trimming: 4 bases; junction bases outside the gene matches: 6. The CDR3 consists of 16 residues. This chain's CDR3 is CASSLGTGGAGYEQYF. CDR3 bases: TGTGCCAGCAGCTTAGGGACAGGGGGCGCAGGGTACGAGCAGTACTTC.

This clonotype was recorded a few times. The chain is built from TRBV5-1 and TRBJ2-5, with D uncertain. V lost 0 bases and J lost 3, with 9 bases in between. The germline gives CDR1 SGHRS, CDR2 YFSETQ. This CDR3 comprises 14 residues. In DNA, the CDR3 is TGCGCCAGCAGCTTGGGCCACAAGAAAGAGACCCAGTACTTC. Its translation: CASSLGHKKETQYF.

The V gene is TRBV20-1, the J gene TRBJ1-3, with unresolved D. CDR1 DFQATT and CDR2 SNEGSKA come from the germline V gene (reference sequence). This CDR3 is 15 amino acids long. Trimming pared 0 bases from V and 0 bases from J, leaving 9 bases between. CDR3 sequence: CSARDTAFSGNTIYF. DNA for the CDR3: TGCAGTGCTAGAGACACAGCCTTCTCTGGAAACACCATATATTTT.

Ten or more counts support this clonotype. This chain links TRBV24-1 with TRBJ1-2; 7 nucleotides agree with TRBD1. The CDR3 length is 13 residues. Germline V CDR1 and CDR2: KGHDR, SFDVKD. V dropped 7 bases and J dropped 8; count of bases not matched to a gene: 9. The CDR3 protein is CATSAGQTIGYTF. CDR3 nucleotides: TGTGCCACCAGCGCGGGACAGACAATCGGCTACACCTTC.

About this clonotype: One end of the junction varies from germline; a read error may be responsible. V usage is TRBV7-2 and J usage is TRBJ1-3; 7 positions match TRBD1. There are 16 residues in the CDR3. Per the germline V gene, CDR1 is SGHTA and CDR2 is FQGNSA. The CDR3 reads CASSQVPGGSGNTIYF. For the CDR3, the DNA is TGCGCCAGCAGCCAAGTCCCAGGGGGTTCTGGAAACACCATATATTTT.

The chain employs TRBV12-5 and TRBJ1-2; 9 bases are shared with TRBD1. V shed 3 bases and J 8 bases; nucleotides not matched to a gene: 7. Germline assignment: CDR1 LGHNT and CDR2 FRNRAP. CDR3 length: 14 residues. CDR3 sequence: CASGLSDRGTGYTF. The CDR3 DNA sequence: TGTGCTAGTGGTTTATCTGACAGGGGGACCGGCTACACCTTC.

The genes are TRBV18 and TRBJ1-4; 7 nucleotides agree with TRBD1. CDR1 is KGHSH, CDR2 LQKENI, per germline. This CDR3 has 14 residues. Losses at the gene ends were 8 bases for V and 5 bases for J; bases not matched to a gene: 8. The CDR3 sequence is CASKGTAQNEKLFF. The CDR3 DNA reads TGTGCCAGCAAAGGGACAGCCCAAAATGAAAAACTGTTTTTT.

Turning to this clonotype: Since a much larger clone is just one base distant, this may be a read error. The V gene is TRBV2, the J gene TRBJ2-5; 8 nucleotides agree with TRBD1. CDR1 is SNHLY, CDR2 FYNNEI, per germline. CDR3 length: 12 residues. Trimming cost V 6 bases and J 5 bases; bases outside gene matches: 2. The CDR3 loop is CASRQGVETQYF. Here the CDR3 DNA reads TGTGCCAGCAGACAGGGGGTGGAGACCCAGTACTTC.

Comment on this clonotype: At one end, the junction sequence differs from germline, possibly due to a read error. The CDR3 DNA follows: TGTGTCAGCAGCGTAGACGGGGGAAGCAATCAGCCCCAGCATTTT. Translation: CVSSVDGGSNQPQHF. This chain connects TRBV9 to TRBJ1-5; TRBD1 might be the D (5 bases). Per the germline V gene, CDR1 is SGDLS and CDR2 is YYNGEE. This CDR3 comprises 15 residues.

To note about this clonotype: Possible read error: a much larger clone is one base away. The chain has TRBV10-3 and TRBJ1-2, with a weak D call TRBD1 (6 bases). Trimming left V 7 bases short and J 1 base short, with 19 bases between. CDR1 ENHRY and CDR2 SYGVKD come from the germline V gene. The CDR3 runs to 16 residues. CDR3 in DNA: TGTGCCATCACCCAGGGGAGGCTTGCCGTTAACTATGGCTACACCTTC. Amino acids: CAITQGRLAVNYGYTF.

This clonotype was seen many times. The chain links TRBV6-1 to TRBJ1-6; D remains ambiguous. The CDR3 has 14 residues. Per the germline V gene, CDR1 is MNHNS and CDR2 is SASEGT. V lost 1 base and J lost 10, with 11 bases in between. DNA for the CDR3: TGTGCCAGCAGTGAAGTGGGCGCTGGCTCACCCCTCCACTTT. Its protein is CASSEVGAGSPLHF.

In regard to this clonotype: It is likely a read error, because the conserved phenylalanine at the end of the CDR3 is missing. Because the CDR3's place on the DNA is in doubt, the DNA is left out and the CDR3 is given as listed by TCRdb. The chain links TRBV7-2 to TRBJ1-6. With termini counted, the CDR3 has 11 amino acids. Germline V gene sequence: CDR1 SGHTA, CDR2 FQGNSA. This CDR3 is CASSYSAGVNY.

V and J are TRBV6-5 and TRBJ2-2, with TRBD1 matching 9 bases. V shed 4 bases, J shed 2 bases, and the junction held 2 bases outside the gene matches. The CDR3 sequence is 15 residues long. Germline V gives CDR1 MNHEY, CDR2 SVGAGI. As DNA, the CDR3 is TGTGCCAGCAGTTGGGGACAGGGAAACACCGGGGAGCTGTTTTTT. It specifies CASSWGQGNTGELFF.

This clonotype has only a few counts. The chain has TRBV6-6 and TRBJ1-2; TRBD1 agrees at 8 bases. Unmatched junction bases numbered 8, after V lost 10 bases and J lost 4 bases. Germline V gives CDR1 MNHNY, CDR2 SVGAGI (reference sequence). The CDR3 extends over 13 amino acids. The CDR3 nucleotides read TGTGCCACCAAGGTGACAGGGGTCTATGGCTACACCTTC. This translates into CATKVTGVYGYTF.

This clonotype was seen ten or more times. The chain uses TRBV7-9 and TRBJ1-1, with D tentatively TRBD1 (5 bases). The V end was cut by 10 bases, the J end by 4 bases, with 13 bases between. The CDR3 spans 12 residues. Per the germline V gene, CDR1 is SEHNR and CDR2 is FQNEAQ (reference sequence). CDR3 DNA: TGTGCCATCCCGGGGCCGGGCACTGAAGCTTTCTTT. Its protein product is CAIPGPGTEAFF. The whole variable domain, filled in from reference TRBV7-9 and TRBJ1-1, reads DTGVSQNPRHKITKRGQNVTFRCDPISEHNRLYWYRQTLGQGPEFLTYFQNEAQLEKSRLLSDRFSAERPKGSFSTLEIQRTEQGDSAMYLCAIPGPGTEAFFGQGTRLTVV.

The CDR3 coding sequence is TGTGCCAGCAGCCAAGTAAGGTCCGGGGAGCTGTTTTTT. This gives the protein CASSQVRSGELFF. The rearrangement uses TRBV4-2 and TRBJ2-2, with no clear D. The CDR3 is made up of 13 amino acids. The germline CDR1 and CDR2 sequences are LGHNA and YNFKEQ. The germline V and J ends were trimmed by 1 base and 6 bases, with 6 bases remaining between them.

This clonotype appeared a single time. A much larger clone sits a single nucleotide away, making a read error possible. The rearrangement joins TRBV10-1 to TRBJ1-2, with unresolved D. The germline V gene has CDR1 WNHNN and CDR2 SYGVQD (reference sequence). The CDR3 covers 15 residues. For the CDR3, the DNA is TGCGCCAGCAGTGAACTTAAGGGTAATATCTATGACTACACCTTC. As protein: CASSELKGNIYDYTF.

V and J are TRBV7-8 and TRBJ1-5; D remains ambiguous. In germline, CDR1 is SGHVS, CDR2 FQNEAQ. The CDR3 has 15 amino acids. V lost 7 bases and J lost 0, with 13 bases in between. CDR3 nucleotide sequence: TGTGCCAGCACCACGGGAGCAACTAGCAATCAGCCCCAGCATTTT. Its protein product is CASTTGATSNQPQHF.

Ten or more counts support this clonotype. CDR3 coding DNA: TGCGCCAGCAGGGGAGCGGGGTTGGGAGAGACCCAGTACTTC. Protein: CASRGAGLGETQYF. This chain links TRBV10-2 with TRBJ2-5; 7 bases are shared with TRBD2. Germline V gives CDR1 WSHSY, CDR2 SAAADI. The CDR3 sequence is 14 residues long. With 6 bases clipped from V and 4 bases from J, the junction kept 8 bases outside the gene matches.

This clonotype was seen more than once but under ten times. The V and J genes are TRBV20-1 and TRBJ1-5; TRBD1 might be the D (5 bases). This CDR3 region has 15 residues. V was shortened by 0 bases and J by 3 bases, with 12 bases between the two germline ends. Germline lookup yields CDR1 DFQATT and CDR2 SNEGSKA (reference sequence). The CDR3 spells CSARDLTGYNQPQHF. In nucleotides, the CDR3 is TGCAGTGCTAGAGATCTTACAGGATACAATCAGCCCCAGCATTTT.

This clonotype turned up a few times. The V gene is TRBV20-1, the J gene TRBJ1-5; no definite D call. The length of the CDR3 is 15 residues. Trimming pared 6 bases from V and 6 bases from J, leaving 21 bases between. Germline assignment: CDR1 DFQATT and CDR2 SNEGSKA (reference sequence). The chain's CDR3 is CSALADIDRGQPQHF. CDR3 nucleotide sequence: TGCAGTGCCCTCGCGGATATAGACCGGGGTCAGCCCCAGCATTTT.

The V call is TRBV5-8, the J call TRBJ1-1; D might be TRBD1 (5 bases). The CDR3 spans 14 residues. From germline, CDR1 is SGHTS and CDR2 YDEGEE. V was trimmed by 4 bases and J by 3 bases, leaving 13 bases between them. The CDR3 DNA reads as TGTGCCAGCAGCCCCCGGACAATCTACACTGAAGCTTTCTTT. It specifies CASSPRTIYTEAFF.

V and J are TRBV19 and TRBJ1-2, with 7 bases lining up with TRBD1. Looked up from germline, CDR1 is LNHDA and CDR2 is SQIVND (reference sequence). V was clipped by 6 bases and J by 5 bases; unmatched bases: 9. This CDR3 contains 14 residues. CDR3 sequence: CASRIRTGEYGYTF. In nucleotides, the CDR3 is TGTGCCAGTAGGATCCGGACAGGAGAATATGGCTACACCTTC.

As to this clonotype: A single base separates this from a much larger clone, so it may be a read error. The genes are TRBV10-3 and TRBJ1-5, with D uncertain. The germline gives CDR1 ENHRY, CDR2 SYGVKD. The V end lost 8 bases, the J end lost 9 bases, and 14 bases lay between the germline ends. This CDR3 is built from 12 residues. Here the CDR3 reads CAILGSAPPQHF. The CDR3 nucleotides are TGTGCCATCCTGGGTAGCGCCCCGCCCCAGCATTTT.

The table lists this clonotype with a count of one. CDR3 bases: TGTGCCAGCAGTTACTCAAACTTGACTAGCGGGAGTCTCTTAACCGGGGAGCTGTTTTTT. This translates into CASSYSNLTSGSLLTGELFF. The V and J genes are TRBV6-5 and TRBJ2-2; 12 nucleotides match TRBD2. CDR3 size: 20 residues. Germline loops: CDR1 MNHEY, CDR2 SVGAGI. V lost 0 bases to trimming and J lost 5 bases; unmatched junction nucleotides: 13.